This paragraph reports one T cell receptor beta chain. The germline gives CDR1 LNHDA, CDR2 SQIVND (reference sequence). The CDR3 covers 14 residues. V shed 5 bases and J 8 bases; nucleotides not matched to a gene: 11. This specimen comes from a study of blood T cell repertoires in COVID-19. Study information: Material from acute and convalescent COVID-19 was sourced from the United States, Italy and Spain.

Source study methods: Estimated nucleated cell counts came from reference gene primer amplification. Method: immunoSEQ multiplex PCR; TCRdb's copy keeps in-frame clones and lacks some. Clonal size and the V and J genes are those of that table, whereas D and trimming came from the DNA. The sample has about 77,000 clones, more than 75% seen once. Sequencing input: peripheral blood. This chain connects TRBV19 to TRBJ1-2; TRBD1 aligns across 7 bases. The TCR was taken from a woman aged 80 or over with active or convalescent COVID-19. As DNA, the CDR3 is TGTGCCAGTAGTGCTCGACAGGGAACTCAGGGCTACACCTTC. Translated, it gives CASSARQGTQGYTF.